The 28 T cell receptor beta chains below all came from one sample that was sequenced in a study of blood T cell repertoires in COVID-19. The assay was immunoSEQ multiplex PCR, and TCRdb's table has in-frame clones only and misses some. Seen here are 90,000 to 100,000 clones, roughly 90% observed once, and the top ten hold over 1.5%. Sequencing was done on a sample of peripheral blood. Source of these receptors: an elderly man with acute or convalescent COVID-19.

V and J are TRBV28 and TRBJ2-7; TRBD1 aligns across 10 bases. Trimming took 5 bases from V and 4 from J; bases not matched to a gene: 8. This CDR3 spans 15 amino acids. Per the germline V gene, CDR1 is MDHEN and CDR2 is SYDVKM. The CDR3, as DNA: TGTGCCAGCAGTCCCTCCGGGACAGGGGTTTACGAGCAGTACTTC. Translated: CASSPSGTGVYEQYF. Full variable domain (rest looked up from reference TRBV28 and TRBJ2-7): DVKVTQSSRYLVKRTGEKVFLECVQDMDHENMFWYRQDPGLGLRLIYFSYDVKMKEKGDIPEGYSVSREKKERFSLILESASTNQTSMYLCASSPSGTGVYEQYFGPGTRLTVT.

The chain carries TRBV11-3 and TRBJ2-2, with D maybe TRBD2 (6 bases). V was cut by 6 bases and J by 5 bases, with 16 bases left in between. The CDR3 runs 15 residues. In germline, CDR1 is SGHNT, CDR2 YENEEA. CDR3 in amino acids: CASRTAEAGTGELFF. DNA for the CDR3: TGTGCCAGCAGAACAGCCGAAGCGGGTACCGGGGAGCTGTTTTTT.

A single count supports this clone. This sequence joins TRBV28 and TRBJ1-2; the D is unclear. Germline V gene lookup returns CDR1 MDHEN and CDR2 SYDVKM. The V end was cut by 5 bases, the J end by 8 bases, with 12 bases between. The CDR3 has 12 residues. The CDR3 nucleotides are TGTGCCAGCAGTCTACCCGCGCGGGGCTACACCTTC. Its translation: CASSLPARGYTF.

The rearrangement joins TRBV5-6 to TRBJ1-2; possible D gene TRBD1, 5 bases. Deletions cut 7 bases from V and 2 bases from J, with 18 bases between. The CDR3 sequence is 15 residues long. The germline V gene has CDR1 SGHDT and CDR2 YYEEEE. CDR3 DNA sequence: TGTGCCAGCGCGGGGGGACCCCTGCGCAACTATGGCTACACCTTC. Translating gives CASAGGPLRNYGYTF.

The rearrangement links TRBV19 to TRBJ2-3; TRBD2 matches at 13 bases. V dropped 6 bases and J dropped 4; count of bases not matched to a gene: 4. The CDR3 is 15 residues long. Germline CDR1 and CDR2: LNHDA and SQIVND (reference sequence). The CDR3 loop reads CASSGLAGEADTQYF. The CDR3 DNA reads TGTGCCAGTAGCGGACTAGCGGGAGAAGCAGATACGCAGTATTTT.

Written as DNA, the CDR3 is TGTGCCAGCAGCCCCCCCGGGACAGGGGACACTGAAGCTTTCTTT. It is translated as CASSPPGTGDTEAFF. V gene TRBV7-9 combines with J gene TRBJ1-1, with 10 bases matching TRBD1. Germline V gene lookup returns CDR1 SEHNR and CDR2 FQNEAQ (reference sequence). The CDR3 is 15 residues long. After removal of 5 bases from V and 3 bases from J, the junction contained 6 bases not matched to a gene.

The chain's CDR3 is CASSQDLAIDEQYF. CDR3 nucleotide sequence: TGTGCCAGCAGCCAAGACCTAGCGATCGACGAGCAGTACTTC. V and J are TRBV3-1 (or the pseudogene TRBV3-2) and TRBJ2-7; a weak D match, TRBD2 (6 bases). This CDR3 is built from 14 residues. V lost 0 bases and J 5 bases, leaving 11 bases between the germline ends. Looked up from germline, CDR1 is LGHDT and CDR2 is YNNKEL (reference sequence).

V usage is TRBV7-8 and J usage is TRBJ2-7, with 7 bases fitting TRBD1. In germline, CDR1 is SGHVS, CDR2 FQNEAQ. Unmatched junction bases numbered 14, after V lost 5 bases and J lost 4 bases. The CDR3 consists of 16 residues. The CDR3 reads CASSPIPGQTSYEQYF. In DNA form, the CDR3 reads TGTGCCAGCAGCCCCATACCGGGACAGACAAGTTACGAGCAGTACTTC.

As regards this clone: Compared with germline, one end of the junction differs, possibly owing to a read error. The sample contains more than one DNA sequence encoding this CDR3. The gene calls are TRBV18 and TRBJ1-3, with D possibly matching TRBD1 (5 bases). Germline V CDR1 and CDR2: KGHSH, LQKENI. CDR3 length: 16 residues. The CDR3 sequence: CASSPPSGRSGNTIYF. In nucleotides, the CDR3 is TGTGCTAGCTCACCACCGTCAGGGAGGTCTGGAAACACCATATATTTT.

This chain links TRBV5-5 with TRBJ2-7, with TRBD2 identical over 11 bases. Germline-derived CDR1 and CDR2 are SGHKS and YYEKEE (reference sequence). The CDR3 extends over 15 amino acids. With 4 bases clipped from V and 2 bases from J, the junction kept 5 bases outside the gene matches. The CDR3 reads CASSPGLAETYEQYF. The DNA for the CDR3 is TGTGCCAGCAGCCCGGGACTAGCGGAGACCTACGAGCAGTACTTC. The full variable domain, its missing parts supplied by reference TRBV5-5 and TRBJ2-7, is DAGVTQSPTHLIKTRGQQVTLRCSPISGHKSVSWYQQVLGQGPQFIFQYYEKEERGRGNFPDRFSARQFPNYSSELNVNALLLGDSALYLCASSPGLAETYEQYFGPGTRLTVT.

CDR3 DNA: TGTGCCATTGCGGGAGAGGGCAATGAGCAGTTCTTC. It is translated as CAIAGEGNEQFF. This rearrangement joins TRBV10-3 to TRBJ2-1; TRBD2 agrees at 7 bases. The ends lost 9 bases at V and 6 bases at J; junction bases unmatched: 5. The CDR3 runs 12 residues. Germline CDR1 reads ENHRY; CDR2 reads SYGVKD.

This chain uses TRBV5-1 with TRBJ2-7; 9 positions agree with TRBD1. CDR3 size: 14 residues. The junction had 3 bases not matched to a gene; V was cut back by 0 bases and J by 5 bases. Germline CDR1 and CDR2: SGHRS and YFSETQ. The CDR3 region has the DNA TGCGCCAGCAGCTTGGGACAGGGGGGAGACGAGCAGTACTTC. Its translation: CASSLGQGGDEQYF.

The chain employs TRBV29-1 and TRBJ2-3, with a possible D match to TRBD1 (6 bases). There are 13 residues in the CDR3. V lost 4 bases and J 3 bases, leaving 11 bases between the germline ends. Germline loops: CDR1 SQVTM, CDR2 ANQGSEA. CDR3 amino acids: CSVGQGQTDTQYF. CDR3 sequence (DNA): TGCAGCGTTGGGCAGGGGCAGACAGATACGCAGTATTTT.

V usage is TRBV30 and J usage is TRBJ2-7; D unresolved. The germline V and J ends were trimmed by 2 bases and 1 base, with 15 bases remaining between them. Germline CDR1 and CDR2: GTSNPN and SVGIG (reference sequence). CDR3 length: 15 amino acids. CDR3 protein: CAWSPGAAHSYEQYF. CDR3 nucleotide sequence: TGTGCCTGGAGTCCCGGAGCTGCCCATTCCTACGAGCAGTACTTC.

The chain is built from TRBV5-4 and TRBJ2-5; TRBD1 might be the D (7 bases). Deletions cut 0 bases from V and 5 bases from J, with 11 bases between. This CDR3 spans 14 amino acids. CDR1 SGHNT and CDR2 YYREEE come from the germline V gene (reference sequence). DNA for the CDR3: TGTGCCAGCAGCTTGGCAGGAGGGGGCGAGACCCAGTACTTC. Its translation: CASSLAGGGETQYF.

V gene TRBV6-1 combines with J gene TRBJ2-7; D gene unclear. CDR3 length: 10 amino acids. Germline CDR1 and CDR2: MNHNS and SASEGT. V was trimmed by 1 base and J by 9 bases, leaving 4 bases between them. The CDR3, as DNA: TGTGCCAGCAGTGAAGATAGGCAGTACTTC. Protein: CASSEDRQYF.

This sequence joins TRBV5-5 and TRBJ1-1, with D perhaps matching TRBD1 (5 bases). V lost 4 bases and J 8 bases, leaving 18 bases between the germline ends. Looked up from germline, CDR1 is SGHKS and CDR2 is YYEKEE (reference sequence). The CDR3 sequence is 14 residues long. CDR3 coding DNA: TGTGCCAGCAGCCTCCAGGGCGCGGAGGGAGAAGCTTTCTTT. This sequence encodes CASSLQGAEGEAFF.

V gene TRBV6-6 combines with J gene TRBJ2-5; TRBD2 aligns across 12 bases. Germline assignment: CDR1 MNHNY and CDR2 SVGAGI (reference sequence). V lost 0 bases and J lost 3; bases outside the gene matches: 2. The CDR3 contains 16 residues. CDR3 amino acids: CASSYSLAGGKETQYF. The CDR3 bases are TGTGCCAGCAGTTACTCACTAGCGGGAGGTAAAGAGACCCAGTACTTC.

The chain employs TRBV24-1 and TRBJ2-4; maybe TRBD1 (5 bases). V gave up 4 bases and J gave up 6 bases, with 9 bases separating them. Germline V lookup: CDR1 KGHDR, CDR2 SFDVKD. The CDR3 has 13 amino acids. Here the CDR3 reads CATSDRARNIQYF. CDR3 coding DNA: TGTGCCACCAGTGACAGGGCAAGAAACATTCAGTACTTC.

The rearrangement links TRBV18 to TRBJ1-4; D is uncertain. This CDR3 has 14 amino acids. CDR1 is KGHSH, CDR2 LQKENI, per germline. The ends were cut back, 3 bases at V and 5 bases at J, with 10 bases in the middle. The CDR3 sequence is CASSPSGGNEKLFF. The DNA for the CDR3 is TGTGCCAGCTCACCTTCGGGCGGGAATGAAAAACTGTTTTTT.

This sequence joins TRBV7-9 and TRBJ2-1, with TRBD2 matching 7 bases. Germline assignment: CDR1 SEHNR and CDR2 FQNEAQ (reference sequence). This CDR3 is built from 13 residues. The V gene end was trimmed by 6 bases and the J gene end by 8 bases; junction bases not matched to a gene: 7. DNA for the CDR3: TGTGCCAGCAGTTTCAGTGGGGGGGATGAGCAGTTCTTC. Protein: CASSFSGGDEQFF. The full variable domain, with the rest looked up from reference TRBV7-9 and TRBJ2-1, is DTGVSQNPRHKITKRGQNVTFRCDPISEHNRLYWYRQTLGQGPEFLTYFQNEAQLEKSRLLSDRFSAERPKGSFSTLEIQRTEQGDSAMYLCASSFSGGDEQFFGPGTRLTVL.

The rearrangement links TRBV11-1 to TRBJ1-1, with D maybe TRBD1 (6 bases). This CDR3 has 14 residues. CDR1 SGHAT and CDR2 FQDESV come from the germline V gene (reference sequence). V was cut by 5 bases and J by 5 bases, with 15 bases left in between. CDR3 sequence reads: CASSQQGVWTEAFF. CDR3 coding DNA: TGTGCCAGCAGCCAACAGGGAGTCTGGACTGAAGCTTTCTTT.

This chain uses TRBV5-4 with TRBJ2-4; 7 bases align to TRBD1. CDR1 is SGHNT and CDR2 is YYREEE in the germline V gene (reference sequence). V dropped 2 bases and J dropped 2; count of bases not matched to a gene: 1. The CDR3 extends over 14 amino acids. The CDR3 sequence is CASSLQGTKNIQYF. CDR3 nucleotide sequence: TGTGCCAGCAGCTTACAGGGGACCAAAAACATTCAGTACTTC. Based on the CDR3 plus reference TRBV5-4 and TRBJ2-4, the full variable domain is ETGVTQSPTHLIKTRGQQVTLRCSSQSGHNTVSWYQQALGQGPQFIFQYYREEENGRGNFPPRFSGLQFPNYSSELNVNALELDDSALYLCASSLQGTKNIQYFGAGTRLSVL.

This chain uses TRBV25-1 with TRBJ2-1; 9 bases agree with TRBD1. The CDR3 spans 14 residues. J gave up 6 bases and V 7 bases, and 7 bases lay outside the gene matches. Germline V gene data show CDR1 as MGHDK and CDR2 as SYGVNS. The CDR3 DNA sequence: TGTGCCAGCACCCCGGGACAGGGACTCAATGAGCAGTTCTTC. It is translated as CASTPGQGLNEQFF.

The V gene is TRBV29-1, the J gene TRBJ1-4; D uncertain. Looked up from germline, CDR1 is SQVTM and CDR2 is ANQGSEA. V lost 3 bases and J 6 bases, leaving 11 bases between the germline ends. The CDR3 sequence is 13 residues long. The CDR3 loop reads CSVDNGSDEKLFF. DNA for the CDR3: TGCAGCGTTGACAACGGGTCCGATGAAAAACTGTTTTTT.

This chain connects TRBV7-3 to TRBJ1-5; 9 nucleotides align to TRBD1. The junction had 1 base not matched to a gene; V was cut back by 3 bases and J by 7 bases. Per germline, CDR1 SGHTA and CDR2 FQGTGA. The CDR3 is made up of 13 amino acids. The CDR3 reads CASSLTGGQPQHF. As DNA, the CDR3 is TGTGCCAGCAGCTTGACAGGGGGACAGCCCCAGCATTTT.

The genes are TRBV28 and TRBJ2-5; TRBD2 is a possible D gene (7 bases). CDR3 length: 16 amino acids. In germline, CDR1 is MDHEN, CDR2 SYDVKM. With 5 bases removed from V and 4 bases from J, the gap between germline ends came to 20 bases. In nucleotides, the CDR3 is TGTGCCAGCAGTCGCACAGGGAGAGGGGGGGCAGAGACCCAGTACTTC. Its protein is CASSRTGRGGAETQYF.

This chain connects TRBV5-6 to TRBJ1-1; D is undetermined. The CDR3 has 14 amino acids. From germline, CDR1 is SGHDT and CDR2 YYEEEE. V was clipped by 0 bases and J by 4 bases, with 10 bases between them. CDR3 region: CASSLAGTATEAFF. CDR3 nucleotides: TGTGCCAGCAGCTTGGCCGGTACCGCCACTGAAGCTTTCTTT. Filled out from reference TRBV5-6 and TRBJ1-1, the complete variable domain reads DAGVTQSPTHLIKTRGQQVTLRCSPKSGHDTVSWYQQALGQGPQFIFQYYEEEERQRGNFPDRFSGHQFPNYSSELNVNALLLGDSALYLCASSLAGTATEAFFGQGTRLTVV.